Listed below are T cell receptor beta chains from one sample, sequenced in a study of blood T cell repertoires in COVID-19. Clones were sequenced by immunoSEQ multiplex PCR, and TCRdb holds only the in-frame ones, with some missing. The repertoire includes about 69,000 clones, around 79% of them detected once, and about 15% sits in the top ten. Specimen: peripheral blood. The receptors were gathered from a man aged 55-75 years with acute or convalescent COVID-19. Each CDR3 is given with its conserved first and last residue.

j_call	v_call	cdr3_aa
TRBJ1-2	TRBV10-2	CASSESRSFAYGYTF
TRBJ1-2	TRBV25-1	CASSEGARYGYTF
TRBJ1-1	TRBV30	CAWNEGQVGNTEAFF
TRBJ1-6	TRBV4-1	CASSQTGQNNSPLHF
TRBJ2-6	TRBV3-1/TRBV3-2	CASSQQTGFISVLTF
TRBJ2-7	TRBV7-9	CASSLAEGATYEQYF
TRBJ1-6	TRBV5-1	CASSRETGQNSPLHF
TRBJ1-1	TRBV4-3	CASSRGRQGRAFF
TRBJ2-7	TRBV6-5	CASGWGGGPYEQYF
TRBJ1-4	TRBV6-5	CASHARGVFGEKLFF
TRBJ2-5	TRBV2	CASSGVAGTETQYF
TRBJ2-2	TRBV19	CASRLVGANTGELFF
TRBJ1-6	TRBV4-3	CASSHNRDSLYNSPLHF
TRBJ1-1	TRBV6-6	CASRYGQGAEAFF
TRBJ2-7	TRBV3-1/TRBV3-2	CASSQALSEQYF
TRBJ1-6	TRBV19	CASSISGAGSGPLHF
TRBJ2-5	TRBV2	CASRSSQETQYF
TRBJ1-3	TRBV5-1	CASSLAGGVRISGNTIYF
TRBJ1-6	TRBV28	CASSLRTPSPLHF
TRBJ1-1	TRBV29-1	CSVLPNTEAFF
TRBJ1-3	TRBV12-5	CASGLTDRAGNTIYF
TRBJ2-2	TRBV5-4	CASSLQGIGELFF
TRBJ2-2	TRBV29-1	CSVLAFGGGELFF
TRBJ1-1	TRBV27	CASSLGTGGTEAFF
TRBJ2-5	TRBV7-7	CASSFVAGAPQETQYF
TRBJ1-2	TRBV10-3	CAIRGQGSTNYGYTF
TRBJ2-2	TRBV12-5	CASGSRLGNTGELFF
TRBJ2-7	TRBV4-1	CASSQGGYEQYF
TRBJ2-1	TRBV27	CASSLWRLAGGSGSYNEQFF
TRBJ1-2	TRBV5-4	CASSLPQGQGNYGYTF
TRBJ2-7	TRBV19	CASSFRGLNEQYF
TRBJ1-2	TRBV6-5	CASSYWGETNYGYTF
TRBJ1-1	TRBV19	CASREDDQVDYFRDTEAFF
TRBJ2-7	TRBV7-9	CASSLGPSGTYEQYF
TRBJ1-4	TRBV19	CASSPGDWTVKLEKLFF
TRBJ2-1	TRBV27	CASSFGSDEQFF
TRBJ2-5	TRBV4-1	CASSQGERDRGIETQYF
TRBJ1-5	TRBV6-2/TRBV6-3	CASSYRGGNQPQHF
TRBJ2-5	TRBV5-4	CASTPLTGEQTQYF
TRBJ2-7	TRBV29-1	CSVSFTYEQYF
TRBJ2-5	TRBV7-2	CASSFRGQQETQYF
TRBJ1-2	TRBV18	CASSLDRGDGYTF
TRBJ1-5	TRBV6-6	CASSSDRARAQHF
TRBJ2-2	TRBV2	CASSVGRGWGGELFF
TRBJ1-2	TRBV4-3	CASSQVRGLGGYTF
TRBJ2-7	TRBV2	CASSRGLVYEQYF
TRBJ1-1	TRBV19	CASSPQELSNTEAFF
TRBJ2-3	TRBV2	CASSEGWEGNF
TRBJ2-3	TRBV6-6	CASSTGGRNSDTQYF
TRBJ1-2	TRBV5-4	CASSLDRGDGYTF
TRBJ1-5	TRBV18	CASSPQGASNQPQHF
TRBJ2-7	TRBV6-5	CASSYPATGEQYF
TRBJ1-2	TRBV4-3	CASSPRDRANGYTF
TRBJ1-1	TRBV7-8	CASLRDRGRRTEAFF
TRBJ1-3	TRBV4-2	CASSQDFRGSGNTIYF
TRBJ2-7	TRBV18	CASSPAEVSSYEQYF
TRBJ1-5	TRBV7-2	CASSGLYNQPQHF
TRBJ1-3	TRBV7-9	CASSLAQPGSGNTIYF
TRBJ1-1	TRBV3-1/TRBV3-2	CASTLGGRGTEAFF
TRBJ1-1	TRBV11-2	CASSLVPTDRGNTEAFF